This passage covers 25 T cell receptor beta chains from one sample sequenced in a study of glioma-infiltrating T cells. TCR alpha and beta CDR3 regions were amplified from RNA using iRepertoire nested multiplex PCR. TCRdb re-called the multiplex PCR reads through MiXCR, storing one row per CDR3 protein. Of fewer than 500,000 distinct CDR3 sequences in the sample, 35% to 45% were seen once. The sample consisted of glioma tissue, nonneoplastic brain tissue, or PBMCs (not recorded which). The receptors were gathered from a human donor with low-grade glioma or glioblastoma, undergoing nonglioma brain surgery, or in good health (not recorded which).

There are many counts of this clonotype. The gene calls are TRBV6-1 and TRBJ2-7, with TRBD2 identical over 10 bases. This CDR3 region has 16 residues. Germline V gene sequence: CDR1 MNHNS, CDR2 SASEGT. V gave up 5 bases and J gave up 4 bases; unmatched junction bases: 11. The CDR3 sequence: CASSPSLAGAKYEQYF. CDR3 nucleotide sequence: TGTGCCAGCAGTCCCTCGCTAGCGGGAGCTAAGTACGAGCAGTACTTC.

The J gene is TRBJ2-1, the V gene TRBV19, with D unclear. The DNA end is more similar to TRBJ2-7, so the J call may be wrong. This CDR3 is 12 amino acids long. Germline V gives CDR1 LNHDA, CDR2 SQIVND (reference sequence). Here the CDR3 reads CASSPHPYEQYF. The CDR3, as DNA: TGTGCCAGTAGTCCCCACCCCTACGAGCAGTACTTC.

The chain combines TRBV4-1 with TRBJ1-4; 12 bases line up with TRBD1. CDR1 and CDR2 from the germline V gene are MGHRA and YSYEKL. Losses at the gene ends were 1 base for V and 5 bases for J; bases not matched to a gene: 2. The CDR3 runs to 16 residues. The CDR3 DNA sequence: TGCGCCAGCAGCCAAGGGGGACAGGGGGCGAATGAAAAACTGTTTTTT. Translating gives CASSQGGQGANEKLFF.

The sample holds one count of this clonotype. A junction boundary mismatches the germline segment, possibly from a read error. The chain is built from TRBV7-9 and TRBJ2-5; TRBD2 agrees at 10 bases. The CDR3 is 13 amino acids. From germline, CDR1 is SEHNR and CDR2 FQNEAQ (reference sequence). This CDR3 reads CACSLAGVGTQYF. CDR3 coding DNA: TGTGCCTGCAGCCTAGCGGGAGTGGGGACCCAGTACTTC.

Turning to this clonotype: A read error is likely, as this CDR3 ends without the conserved phenylalanine or tryptophan. The CDR3 reads CASSYSTVTGVTPYEQYY. The CDR3 DNA reads TGTGCCAGCAGTTACTCGACCGTAACAGGGGTCACCCCCTACGAGCAGTACTAC. The genes are TRBV6-2 or TRBV6-3 and TRBJ2-7; 7 bases fit TRBD1. CDR1 MNHEY and CDR2 SVGEGT come from the germline V gene. CDR3 length: 18 residues. The V and J ends lost 0 bases and 2 bases, in that order; junction bases with no gene match: 13.

This clonotype was seen a handful of times. V gene TRBV20-1 combines with J gene TRBJ2-1; 7 positions agree with TRBD1. CDR1 is DFQATT and CDR2 is SNEGSKA in the germline V gene (reference sequence). The CDR3 is 16 amino acids. V lost 2 bases to trimming and J lost 0 bases; unmatched junction nucleotides: 7. CDR3 loop: CSARPFTGVSYNEQFF. CDR3 in DNA: TGCAGTGCTAGACCCTTTACAGGGGTCTCCTACAATGAGCAGTTCTTC.

There are a few counts of this clonotype. The gene calls are TRBV20-1 and TRBJ1-6; TRBD1 is a possible D gene (5 bases). The V end lost 5 bases, the J end lost 7 bases, and 15 bases lay between the germline ends. Germline V gives CDR1 DFQATT, CDR2 SNEGSKA (reference sequence). The CDR3 contains 14 residues. The CDR3 bases are TGCAGTGCTCGGGGCCTGGACTGGAATTCACCCCTCCACTTT. Translating it yields CSARGLDWNSPLHF.

This clonotype was found a few times. The chain has TRBV2 and TRBJ1-5; D uncertain. The V gene's germline CDR1 is SNHLY and CDR2 FYNNEI. The CDR3 loop spans 13 amino acids. V was clipped by 6 bases and J by 3 bases, with 9 bases between them. CDR3 coding DNA: TGTGCCAGCAGGCCAGAGCACAATCAGCCCCAGCATTTT. Amino acid sequence: CASRPEHNQPQHF.

The rearrangement uses TRBV20-1 and TRBJ2-3; 7 nucleotides line up with TRBD2. Trimming removed 1 base from V and 5 bases from J; junction bases left unmatched: 0. CDR1 and CDR2 (germline): DFQATT, SNEGSKA (reference sequence). This CDR3 comprises 12 residues. CDR3 sequence (DNA): TGCAGTGCTAGAGGGACTAGAGATACGCAGTATTTT. Amino acids: CSARGTRDTQYF.

The sample holds a few counts of this clonotype. The chain uses TRBV20-1 and TRBJ2-7; the D gene could be TRBD1 or TRBD2 (5 bases each). Germline assignment: CDR1 DFQATT and CDR2 SNEGSKA (reference sequence). Trimming cost V 6 bases and J 2 bases, with 14 bases left between them. The CDR3 extends over 13 amino acids. The CDR3 spells CSAYRDPTYEQYF. For the CDR3, the DNA is TGCAGTGCGTACCGGGACCCAACCTACGAGCAGTACTTC.

The chain joins TRBV7-2 to TRBJ2-5; D is perhaps TRBD1 (6 bases). Germline V gene sequence: CDR1 SGHTA, CDR2 FQGNSA. The CDR3 totals 16 residues. V was shortened by 1 base and J by 1 base, with 13 bases between the two germline ends. The chain's CDR3 is CASSLGQGPFQETQYF. CDR3 bases: TGTGCCAGCAGCTTAGGCCAGGGGCCCTTCCAAGAGACCCAGTACTTC.

On this clonotype itself: A much larger clone lies a single base off, so this may be a read error. This chain uses TRBV20-1 with TRBJ2-1, with D perhaps TRBD1 (6 bases). The end of the DNA is better explained by TRBJ2-7, so the J call may be wrong. This CDR3 has 11 amino acids. Germline-derived CDR1 and CDR2 are DFQATT and SNEGSKA (reference sequence). The DNA for the CDR3 is TGCAGTGCTAGGGGACAATCGGAGCAGTACTTC. Its protein product is CSARGQSEQYF.

J is TRBJ2-3 and V is TRBV7-9; D gene uncertain. The germline V gene encodes CDR1 SEHNR and CDR2 FQNEAQ (reference sequence). V shed 2 bases and J shed 4 bases, with 10 bases lying between them. CDR3 length: 14 residues. In nucleotides, the CDR3 is TGTGCCAGCAGCTTACGAGCCGGACCAGATACGCAGTATTTT. Translated, it gives CASSLRAGPDTQYF.

This clonotype turned up a few times. The chain carries TRBV6-2 or TRBV6-3 and TRBJ2-2, with D unresolved. Trimming cost V 6 bases and J 4 bases, with 9 bases left between them. The CDR3 is made up of 13 amino acids. Germline assignment: CDR1 MNHEY and CDR2 SVGEGT. The CDR3 reads CASSTRITGELFF. As DNA, the CDR3 is TGTGCCAGCAGCACCAGAATCACCGGGGAGCTGTTTTTT.

The V and J genes are TRBV6-1 and TRBJ1-2, with D possibly being TRBD1 (5 bases). This CDR3 spans 16 amino acids. Trimming removed 5 bases at V and 2 bases at J, with 18 bases between. Germline CDR1 is MNHNS and CDR2 is SASEGT. The CDR3 nucleotides read TGTGCCAGCAGTTCCGGACACCCGACAACAAACTATGGCTACACCTTC. This gives the protein CASSSGHPTTNYGYTF.

The table lists this clonotype with many counts. V and J are TRBV6-2 or TRBV6-3 and TRBJ2-1; 10 bases match TRBD2. Germline CDR1 MNHEY, CDR2 SVGEGT. Germline trimming cut 7 bases from V and 9 bases from J; bases unmatched to any gene: 9. The CDR3 runs 14 residues. The CDR3 reads CASNSPGTSVEQFF. In DNA, the CDR3 is TGTGCCAGCAACTCGCCCGGGACTAGCGTTGAGCAGTTCTTC.

As concerns this clonotype: At one end, the junction sequence differs from germline, possibly due to a read error. The genes are TRBV19 and TRBJ1-5; 9 bases agree with TRBD1. CDR1 and CDR2 from the germline V gene are LNHDA and SQIVND (reference sequence). CDR3 length: 13 amino acids. CDR3 sequence reads: CASSAGTGTPQRF. The CDR3 region has the DNA TGTGCCAGTAGCGCCGGGACAGGGACGCCCCAGCGTTTT.

This chain joins TRBV24-1 and TRBJ2-3; D may be TRBD1 (6 bases). The CDR3 runs to 16 residues. V was trimmed by 1 base and J by 4 bases, leaving 14 bases between them. CDR1 is KGHDR, CDR2 SFDVKD, per germline. CDR3: CATSDFEQGLPDTQYF. CDR3 in DNA: TGTGCCACCAGTGATTTCGAGCAGGGGCTCCCAGATACGCAGTATTTT.

This clonotype was detected once. The J gene is TRBJ2-1, the V gene TRBV29-1; a weak D match, TRBD1 (6 bases). Germline V gene lookup returns CDR1 SQVTM and CDR2 ANQGSEA. The ends were cut back, 6 bases at V and 2 bases at J, with 17 bases in the middle. The CDR3 runs to 15 residues. CDR3 sequence: CSVNDRWAAYNEQFF. The CDR3 DNA sequence: TGCAGCGTGAATGACAGGTGGGCGGCCTACAATGAGCAGTTCTTC.

This clonotype was detected only a few times. The junction does not match germline at one end; this may be a read error. V and J are TRBV14 and TRBJ2-1, with D unresolved. Germline V CDR1 and CDR2: SGHDN, FVKESK. This CDR3 has 11 residues. The CDR3 here is CASSQGPGFTF. CDR3 DNA: TGTGCCAGCAGCCAAGGTCCCGGGTTTACCTTC.

The chain carries TRBV7-9 and TRBJ2-7; TRBD2 agrees at 8 bases. CDR1 SEHNR and CDR2 FQNEAQ come from the germline V gene (reference sequence). This CDR3 region has 18 residues. Germline trimming cut 1 base from V and 3 bases from J; bases unmatched to any gene: 14. The CDR3 nucleotides read TGTGCCAGCAGCTTAGGAGACGGTAGCGGGAAGAGGGTCTACGAGCAGTACTTC. Its translation: CASSLGDGSGKRVYEQYF. Filled out from reference TRBV7-9 and TRBJ2-7, the complete variable domain reads DTGVSQNPRHKITKRGQNVTFRCDPISEHNRLYWYRQTLGQGPEFLTYFQNEAQLEKSRLLSDRFSAERPKGSFSTLEIQRTEQGDSAMYLCASSLGDGSGKRVYEQYFGPGTRLTVT.

Only a few counts were recorded for this clonotype. V is TRBV20-1 and J is TRBJ1-1, with unresolved D. The CDR3 has 12 amino acids. Trimming removed 3 bases at V and 2 bases at J, with 7 bases between. Germline loops: CDR1 DFQATT, CDR2 SNEGSKA (reference sequence). The chain's CDR3 is CSASPTNTEAFF. The CDR3 bases are TGCAGTGCTAGTCCAACTAACACTGAAGCTTTCTTT.

About this clonotype itself: A read error may be the cause here, since a much bigger clone is one base away. The chain recombines TRBV11-2 with TRBJ2-7; 9 bases align to TRBD2. The CDR3 length is 14 residues. V was clipped by 10 bases and J by 6 bases; unmatched bases: 13. Germline values: CDR1 SGHAT, CDR2 FQNNGV. In DNA form, the CDR3 reads TGTGCCACTGAACCTGGGACTAGCTTGGTCGAGCAGTACTTC. This sequence encodes CATEPGTSLVEQYF.

CDR3: CASRPSRGQGSFETQYF. The DNA of the CDR3 is TGTGCCAGCAGACCGTCTCGCGGACAGGGTTCTTTTGAGACCCAGTACTTC. The chain joins TRBV6-1 to TRBJ2-5; TRBD1 agrees at 8 bases. Germline lookup yields CDR1 MNHNS and CDR2 SASEGT. Losses at the gene ends were 6 bases for V and 5 bases for J; bases not matched to a gene: 17. The CDR3 totals 17 residues.

This clonotype was found a few times. The chain is built from TRBV6-1 and TRBJ2-7; no clear D. Trimming removed 4 bases at V and 0 bases at J, with 10 bases between. This CDR3 contains 14 residues. Germline loops: CDR1 MNHNS, CDR2 SASEGT. CDR3 in amino acids: CASSAWGHSYEQYF. Here the CDR3 DNA reads TGTGCCAGCAGTGCCTGGGGTCACTCCTACGAGCAGTACTTC.